The rows below give T cell receptor beta chains drawn from one sample of a study of T cell responses to AZD1222 COVID-19 vaccine. This table comes from immunoSEQ multiplex PCR, and its TCRdb copy is limited to in-frame clones, with some not included. The sample includes over 100,000 clones, around 87% of them seen just once. The specimen comprised peripheral blood, sampled on day 0 of AZD1222 vaccination. Receptor source: an adult in good health. Each CDR3 is given with its conserved first and last residue. The order of the fields is J gene, D gene, clone size, V gene, CDR3 DNA, CDR3 protein. D genes are given only for firm matches. Where a row states a size, it is once, few, many or the class of an expanded clone; other rows omit it.

>TRBJ1-1|TRBD1|few|TRBV12-3/TRBV12-4
TGTGCCAGCAACGACAGGGGGAACACTGAAGCTTTCTTT
CASNDRGNTEAFF
>TRBJ2-5|TRBD1|.|TRBV7-8
TGTGCCAGCAGCTCCGATGGGACAGGGGGGGGGACCCAGTACTTC
CASSSDGTGGGTQYF
>TRBJ1-4|.|.|TRBV9
TGTGCCAGCAGCGACGGAGGGGGGGCACGCGAAAAACTGTTTTTT
CASSDGGGAREKLFF
>TRBJ1-2|.|.|TRBV6-2/TRBV6-3
TGTGCCAGCAGTTATCATTTTGGTTCTGGAGTAGCTGGCTACACCTTC
CASSYHFGSGVAGYTF
>TRBJ1-1|.|.|TRBV7-3
TGTGCCAGCAGCTTTAAACCGGGTTTAGCCACTGAAGCTTTCTTT
CASSFKPGLATEAFF
>TRBJ1-6|TRBD1|.|TRBV10-3
TGTGCCATCAGTGAGGTGACAGGGGACACACCCCTCCACTTT
CAISEVTGDTPLHF
>TRBJ2-3|.|.|TRBV5-1
TGCGCCAGCAGCTTGGCCCCCATCCCAGATACGCAGTATTTT
CASSLAPIPDTQYF
>TRBJ1-5|.|.|TRBV23-1
TGCGCCAGCAGTCAATCGCCGTATCAGCCCCAGCATTTT
CASSQSPYQPQHF
>TRBJ2-1|.|once|TRBV4-1
TGCGCCAGCAGCCTTTGGACGGAAGCCTACAATGAGCAGTTCTTC
CASSLWTEAYNEQFF
>TRBJ1-2|TRBD1|.|TRBV6-2/TRBV6-3
TGTGCCAGCAGTTACCTCGGGACAGTCTTTTTATATGGCTACACCTTC
CASSYLGTVFLYGYTF
>TRBJ1-2|.|.|TRBV10-3
TGTGCCATCAGTGGGGACGGAAACTATGGCTACACCTTC
CAISGDGNYGYTF
>TRBJ1-1|TRBD1|.|TRBV6-6
TGTGCCAGCAGACCGGGACAGGGGTACACTGAAGCTTTCTTT
CASRPGQGYTEAFF
>TRBJ2-7|.|few|TRBV27
TGTGCCAGCAGTCCGTCGATTGGGCCCTACGAGCAGTACTTC
CASSPSIGPYEQYF
>TRBJ1-6|TRBD1|.|TRBV6-6
TGTGCCAGCAGTAGAGGGACAGCCCGAGATTCACCCCTCCACTTT
CASSRGTARDSPLHF
>TRBJ2-2|TRBD2|.|TRBV7-7
TGTGCTAGCAGCCCCCGGACTAGCGGGAGCCCCGGGGAGCTGTTTTTT
CASSPRTSGSPGELFF
>TRBJ2-3|.|once|TRBV10-3
TGTGCCATCAGGACAGCCACAGATACGCAGTATTTT
CAIRTATDTQYF
>TRBJ2-7|TRBD1|.|TRBV5-4
TGTGCCAGCAGCCCGGCGGGACAGGGGGGGTACGAGCAGTACTTC
CASSPAGQGGYEQYF
>TRBJ2-3|TRBD2|.|TRBV7-3
TGTGCCAGCAGCCAAAAAACAAACGAGCGGGATCCGCAAACAACAGAAACAGATACGCAGTATTTT
CASSQKTNERDPQTTETDTQYF
>TRBJ2-2|.|.|TRBV5-4
TGTGCCAGCAGCTTAGAAACCCGGTCCGGGGAGCTGTTTTTT
CASSLETRSGELFF
>TRBJ1-5|TRBD1|.|TRBV9
TGTGCCAGCAGCACGGGGACAGGGGGCGGCAATCAGCCCCAGCATTTT
CASSTGTGGGNQPQHF
>TRBJ2-7|.|.|TRBV19
TGTGCCAGTAGTATGTGGCCAACGAGAGAAAGGGGAGAGCAGTACTTC
CASSMWPTRERGEQYF
>TRBJ2-1|TRBD2|.|TRBV7-8
TGTGCCAGCAGCTGGGGGGGTGCGGGAGGGCCCTACAATGAGCAGTTCTTC
CASSWGGAGGPYNEQFF
>TRBJ2-2|.|.|TRBV19
TGTGCCAGTAGTTTCAGGGCGAACACCGGGGAGCTGTTTTTT
CASSFRANTGELFF
>TRBJ2-5|.|.|TRBV7-2
TGTGCCAGCAGCTTACACATACCGGGACTTAGATACCAAGAGACCCAGTACTTC
CASSLHIPGLRYQETQYF
>TRBJ2-2|TRBD2|.|TRBV3-1/TRBV3-2
TGTGCCAGCAGCCAGATAAATCCGGGACTAGCGGGAATGAAGAACACCGGGGAGCTGTTTTTT
CASSQINPGLAGMKNTGELFF
>TRBJ1-5|TRBD1|.|TRBV19
TGTGCCAGTAGTGTGGGACAGGGGCCCTATAGCAATCAGCCCCAGCATTTT
CASSVGQGPYSNQPQHF
>TRBJ1-3|.|.|TRBV9
TGTGCCAGCAGCGGACTGGGGACCGCCTCTGGAAACACCATATATTTT
CASSGLGTASGNTIYF
>TRBJ2-5|TRBD1|.|TRBV2
TGTGCCAGGTCCGGGACAGGACGGGAGACCCAGTACTTC
CARSGTGRETQYF
>TRBJ2-1|TRBD2|.|TRBV19
TGTGCCAGTAGTATACTGAACAGCGGGAGTGGTAGTGAGCAGTTCTTC
CASSILNSGSGSEQFF
>TRBJ2-1|TRBD2|.|TRBV19
TGTGCCTGCAAGCGGGAGAATCTCTACAATGAGCAGTTCTTC
CACKRENLYNEQFF
>TRBJ2-1|.|.|TRBV28
TGTGCCAGCAGCCCATTCCTGGGCGGGAACTCCTACAATGAGCAGTTCTTC
CASSPFLGGNSYNEQFF
>TRBJ2-7|TRBD2|.|TRBV5-1
TGCGCCAGCAGCCTCGGAGGCCTAGCGGGAGCAGACGAGCAGTACTTC
CASSLGGLAGADEQYF
>TRBJ2-1|.|.|TRBV19
TGTGCCAGTAGTATAGAGTCGGGAAGGGCCGCTGAGCAGTTCTTC
CASSIESGRAAEQFF
>TRBJ1-2|.|.|TRBV5-8
TGTGCCAGCAGCCCCGAGCTGACTACTGGATATGGCTACACCTTC
CASSPELTTGYGYTF
>TRBJ2-5|.|.|TRBV11-2
TGTGCCAGCAGCCCATGGACAGCCAAGGCCCAGTACTTC
CASSPWTAKAQYF
>TRBJ1-1|.|.|TRBV5-4
TGTGCCAGCAGCTTGCAGGGCGCCCCCACTGAAGCTTTCTTT
CASSLQGAPTEAFF
>TRBJ2-2|.|.|TRBV30
TGTGCCTGGGAGGGCCGGAGGGAGCTGTTTTTT
CAWEGRRELFF
>TRBJ1-6|TRBD1|.|TRBV4-1
TGCGCCAGCAGCCAAGGACAGGGTCAGCGCTCACCCCTCCACTTT
CASSQGQGQRSPLHF
>TRBJ2-5|.|.|TRBV21-1
TGTGCCAGCAGCAAAGAGGTAGTAGCCCCTCCAGAGACCCAGTACTTC
CASSKEVVAPPETQYF
>TRBJ1-2|.|.|TRBV4-1
TGCGCCAGCAGCCAAGGAGGAAATAACTATGGCTACACCTTC
CASSQGGNNYGYTF
>TRBJ1-5|.|.|TRBV19
TGTGCCAGTAGCATCACAGGAAATCTCCTCAATCAGCCCCAGCATTTT
CASSITGNLLNQPQHF
>TRBJ1-4|.|.|TRBV7-9
TGTGCCAGCAGCCCTGTCCGGATGGGGTCTGAAAAACTGTTTTTT
CASSPVRMGSEKLFF
>TRBJ1-6|.|.|TRBV7-9
TGTGCCAGCAGCTTAGATGGGACGGAAAATTCACCCCTCCACTTT
CASSLDGTENSPLHF
>TRBJ1-1|.|.|TRBV21-1
TGTGCCAGCAGAACAGGGCCCAGCACTGAAGCTTTCTTT
CASRTGPSTEAFF
>TRBJ2-3|TRBD2|.|TRBV5-8
TGTGCCAGCAGCTCCCACGGGACTAGTGGGGGTACAGATACGCAGTATTTT
CASSSHGTSGGTDTQYF
>TRBJ2-7|TRBD2|.|TRBV3-1/TRBV3-2
TGTGCCAGCAGCCAAGTTACTCCTACGTTCGTCAGCGGGAGGGCCCATTCAAAACCGCCCGAGCAGTACTTC
CASSQVTPTFVSGRAHSKPPEQYF
>TRBJ1-2|.|.|TRBV27
TGTGCCAGCAGTTTATTCGGGGCCTCAGGCGGGTACGGCTACACCTTC
CASSLFGASGGYGYTF
>TRBJ2-7|.|few|TRBV5-6
TGTGCCAGCAGCCCCCCTGACGCGGGTTCACCCTACGAGCAGTACTTC
CASSPPDAGSPYEQYF
>TRBJ2-7|.|.|TRBV9
TGTGCCAGCAGCGTAGGCCTAGCCTACGAGCAGTACTTC
CASSVGLAYEQYF